The 24 T cell receptor beta chains given below trace back to one sample, sequenced in a study of T cells in narcolepsy. Sequenced by immunoSEQ multiplex PCR; TCRdb stores in-frame clones only, minus some. Here the sample spans some 30,000 clones, around 78% being singletons. The sample taken for sequencing was CD45RA- memory CD4+ T cells from PBMCs. The receptors shown here come from a human donor with narcolepsy.

The chain employs TRBV11-2 and TRBJ2-7; D is uncertain. The V gene lost 0 bases and the J gene lost 3 bases, with 6 bases spanning the gap. Germline CDR1 and CDR2: SGHAT and FQNNGV. The length of the CDR3 is 13 residues. The CDR3 is CASSLDAYYEQYF. In nucleotides, the CDR3 is TGTGCCAGCAGCTTAGATGCGTACTACGAGCAGTACTTC.

The sample holds one count of this clone. This chain connects TRBV5-4 to TRBJ2-3; D is unresolved. With 4 bases removed from V and 5 bases from J, the gap between germline ends came to 11 bases. Germline V CDR1 and CDR2: SGHNT, YYREEE (reference sequence). The CDR3 consists of 13 residues. DNA for the CDR3: TGTGCCAGCAGCAGCGATCCCCAAGATACGCAGTATTTT. The encoded protein is CASSSDPQDTQYF.

V is TRBV4-1 and J is TRBJ1-6, with TRBD1 identical over 11 bases. This CDR3 spans 16 amino acids. V shed 0 bases and J 8 bases; nucleotides not matched to a gene: 3. Germline CDR1 reads MGHRA; CDR2 reads YSYEKL. The CDR3: CASSQESGQGDSPLHF. CDR3 DNA: TGCGCCAGCAGCCAAGAATCGGGACAGGGGGATTCACCCCTCCACTTT.

This chain connects TRBV6-1 to TRBJ2-5; D is perhaps TRBD2 (6 bases). The J call could be wrong; TRBJ2-7 is a better fit for the DNA end. The CDR3 is 16 residues long. Germline values: CDR1 MNHNS, CDR2 SASEGT. The CDR3 protein is CASSEVLGSGANEQYF. DNA of the CDR3: TGTGCCAGCAGTGAAGTACTCGGGTCGGGAGCCAACGAGCAGTACTTC.

The chain joins TRBV7-6 to TRBJ2-5; 7 nucleotides agree with TRBD2. The J call may be wrong; the DNA end is better matched by TRBJ2-7. This CDR3 region has 16 residues. Germline assignment: CDR1 SGHVS and CDR2 FNYEAQ. CDR3 sequence: CASSLKPPAGSYEQYF. The CDR3, as DNA: TGTGCCAGCAGCTTAAAGCCTCCAGCGGGATCCTACGAGCAGTACTTC.

This clone has only one observation. The chain has TRBV19 and TRBJ1-1; possible D gene TRBD1, 5 bases. Germline V CDR1 and CDR2: LNHDA, SQIVND (reference sequence). This CDR3 spans 15 amino acids. V was trimmed by 7 bases and J by 1 base, leaving 16 bases between them. CDR3 loop: CASTLGQGPNTEAFF. The CDR3 DNA follows: TGTGCCAGTACCCTGGGCCAGGGTCCGAACACTGAAGCTTTCTTT.

The chain joins TRBV7-2 to TRBJ1-3; D perhaps matches TRBD1 (5 bases). Germline V gene data show CDR1 as SGHTA and CDR2 as FQGNSA. This CDR3 spans 15 amino acids. Trimming shortened V by 5 bases and J by 2 bases, and 13 bases separated the two germline ends. CDR3 amino acids: CASSQGRVTGNTIYF. The CDR3 bases are TGTGCCAGCAGCCAGGGCAGGGTAACTGGAAACACCATATATTTT.

The chain combines TRBV7-6 with TRBJ2-1, with TRBD2 identical over 10 bases. The V and J ends lost 3 bases and 6 bases, in that order; junction bases with no gene match: 14. The CDR3 sequence is 18 residues long. In germline, CDR1 is SGHVS, CDR2 FNYEAQ. CDR3 region: CASSFRVAGGPNGNEQFF. The CDR3 DNA sequence: TGTGCCAGCAGCTTCCGTGTAGCGGGGGGACCCAATGGCAATGAGCAGTTCTTC. The full variable domain, its missing parts supplied by reference TRBV7-6 and TRBJ2-1, is GAGVSQSPRYKVTKRGQDVALRCDPISGHVSLYWYRQALGQGPEFLTYFNYEAQQDKSGLPNDRFSAERPEGSISTLTIQRTEQRDSAMYRCASSFRVAGGPNGNEQFFGPGTRLTVL.

The chain combines TRBV28 with TRBJ1-1; D might be TRBD1 (5 bases). CDR3 length: 15 residues. Germline CDR1 MDHEN, CDR2 SYDVKM. Trimming left V 5 bases short and J 4 bases short, with 17 bases between. CDR3 region: CASSQSSLGTTEAFF. CDR3 DNA: TGTGCCAGCAGTCAGTCGAGTTTGGGGACCACTGAAGCTTTCTTT.

The chain recombines TRBV19 with TRBJ2-6; D is possibly TRBD1 or TRBD2 (5 bases each). V lost 7 bases and J 2 bases, leaving 15 bases between the germline ends. Germline V gene sequence: CDR1 LNHDA, CDR2 SQIVND (reference sequence). This CDR3 has 16 residues. The chain's CDR3 is CASIPSLGAGANVLTF. DNA of the CDR3: TGTGCCAGTATCCCTTCGTTGGGGGCTGGGGCCAACGTCCTGACTTTC.

The V gene is TRBV7-9, the J gene TRBJ2-7; TRBD1 matches 7 bases. The CDR3 runs 13 residues. V lost 8 bases to trimming and J lost 2 bases; unmatched junction nucleotides: 6. CDR1 and CDR2 (germline): SEHNR, FQNEAQ (reference sequence). The CDR3 DNA is TGTGCCAGCGACACCGGACAGGCCTACGAGCAGTACTTC. It yields the protein CASDTGQAYEQYF.

The chain carries TRBV2 and TRBJ2-5; D possibly uses TRBD1 or TRBD2 (6 bases each). V was trimmed by 4 bases and J by 4 bases, leaving 10 bases between them. CDR1 and CDR2 from the germline V gene are SNHLY and FYNNEI. The CDR3 extends over 13 amino acids. The CDR3 nucleotides read TGTGCCAGCAGTGTACAGGGAGGAGAGACCCAGTACTTC. Protein: CASSVQGGETQYF.

The CDR3: CATSRDRGLAEAFF. Written as DNA, the CDR3 is TGTGCCACCAGCAGAGATAGGGGGCTGGCTGAAGCTTTCTTT. V gene TRBV15 combines with J gene TRBJ1-1, with 7 bases lining up with TRBD1. The germline V gene has CDR1 LNHNV and CDR2 YYDKDF (reference sequence). V shed 0 bases, J shed 6 bases, and the junction held 4 bases outside the gene matches. CDR3 length equals 14 residues.

The rearrangement joins TRBV28 to TRBJ1-3; TRBD1 matches 9 bases. The CDR3 runs to 16 residues. V lost 4 bases, J lost 0 bases, and 4 bases stayed unmatched. CDR1 and CDR2 from the germline V gene are MDHEN and SYDVKM. This chain's CDR3 is CASSSDRGVSGNTIYF. The CDR3 nucleotides are TGTGCCAGCAGTTCAGACAGGGGGGTCTCTGGAAACACCATATATTTT.

The chain couples TRBV11-2 to TRBJ2-7; TRBD2 agrees at 9 bases. Germline V lookup: CDR1 SGHAT, CDR2 FQNNGV. CDR3 length equals 15 residues. The ends lost 4 bases at V and 7 bases at J; junction bases unmatched: 11. CDR3 in DNA: TGTGCCAGCAGCTCCACAGGACCAGCGGGAGGAGAGCAGTACTTC. Translated, it gives CASSSTGPAGGEQYF.

This rearrangement joins TRBV4-1 to TRBJ2-7; 14 bases map to TRBD2. Looked up from germline, CDR1 is MGHRA and CDR2 is YSYEKL. The CDR3 loop spans 16 amino acids. Trimming took 1 base from V and 2 from J; bases not matched to a gene: 1. In DNA form, the CDR3 reads TGCGCCAGCAGCCAAGCGACTAGCGGGGGGGCCTACGAGCAGTACTTC. Translated: CASSQATSGGAYEQYF.

The chain combines TRBV4-2 with TRBJ2-7; D call uncertain. The germline CDR1 and CDR2 sequences are LGHNA and YNFKEQ. This CDR3 has 14 amino acids. V was cut by 5 bases and J by 0 bases, with 11 bases left in between. As DNA, the CDR3 is TGTGCCAGCAGCGAACCCCGAAACTCCTACGAGCAGTACTTC. Its protein is CASSEPRNSYEQYF.

The CDR3 loop reads CAIRNTSGSYEQYF. The CDR3 DNA sequence: TGTGCCATCAGAAACACTAGCGGCTCCTACGAGCAGTACTTC. This sequence joins TRBV10-3 and TRBJ2-7; 8 nucleotides match TRBD2. The CDR3 sequence is 14 residues long. The germline V gene has CDR1 ENHRY and CDR2 SYGVKD. J lost 0 bases, V lost 6 bases, and 4 bases had no gene match.

This clone showed up just once. V usage is TRBV5-4 and J usage is TRBJ1-3; D is possibly TRBD1 (5 bases). Trimming took off 4 bases at V and 0 bases at J, with 14 bases between the two ends. Germline CDR1 SGHNT, CDR2 YYREEE (reference sequence). The CDR3 extends over 16 amino acids. CDR3 nucleotides: TGTGCCAGCAGCATCGGGACTTCCAGCTCTGGAAACACCATATATTTT. This codes for CASSIGTSSSGNTIYF.

The gene calls are TRBV19 and TRBJ1-4, with D unclear. The CDR3 is made up of 14 amino acids. CDR1 and CDR2 (germline): LNHDA, SQIVND (reference sequence). V lost 6 bases and J 7 bases, leaving 15 bases between the germline ends. The CDR3 sequence: CASSGTTRGEKLFF. In nucleotides, the CDR3 is TGTGCCAGTAGCGGTACCACCCGGGGTGAAAAACTGTTTTTT. Combining the CDR3 with reference TRBV19 and TRBJ1-4 gives the whole variable domain DGGITQSPKYLFRKEGQNVTLSCEQNLNHDAMYWYRQDPGQGLRLIYYSQIVNDFQKGDIAEGYSVSREKKESFPLTVTSAQKNPTAFYLCASSGTTRGEKLFFGSGTQLSVL.

The chain links TRBV7-6 to TRBJ2-2, with D tentatively TRBD1 (5 bases). V lost 2 bases to trimming and J lost 2 bases, with 15 bases between them. Germline CDR1 and CDR2: SGHVS and FNYEAQ. This CDR3 has 17 amino acids. CDR3 residues: CASSLIGWQGNTGELFF. The CDR3 coding sequence is TGTGCCAGCAGCTTAATCGGATGGCAGGGAAACACCGGGGAGCTGTTTTTT.

The chain couples TRBV5-5 to TRBJ2-5, with D possibly matching TRBD2 (6 bases). The CDR3 runs 13 residues. Per the germline V gene, CDR1 is SGHKS and CDR2 is YYEKEE (reference sequence). V was pared by 4 bases and J by 3 bases, with 10 bases between. This chain's CDR3 is CASSPGRKETQYF. CDR3 bases: TGTGCCAGCAGCCCCGGGAGAAAAGAGACCCAGTACTTC.

The genes are TRBV5-4 and TRBJ2-7, with 11 bases lining up with TRBD2. Trimming took 0 bases from V and 6 from J; bases not matched to a gene: 2. Germline-derived CDR1 and CDR2 are SGHNT and YYREEE (reference sequence). The CDR3 totals 14 residues. The CDR3 bases are TGTGCCAGCAGCTTGGGACTAGCGGGGTTCGAGCAGTACTTC. This encodes CASSLGLAGFEQYF. Complete variable domain (other parts from reference TRBV5-4 and TRBJ2-7): ETGVTQSPTHLIKTRGQQVTLRCSSQSGHNTVSWYQQALGQGPQFIFQYYREEENGRGNFPPRFSGLQFPNYSSELNVNALELDDSALYLCASSLGLAGFEQYFGPGTRLTVT.

CDR3 residues: CASSLGGKNTEAFF. The CDR3 DNA is TGTGCCAGCAGTCTTGGGGGGAAGAACACTGAAGCTTTCTTT. This chain connects TRBV11-2 to TRBJ1-1; D is possibly TRBD1 (5 bases). The CDR3 consists of 14 residues. The germline CDR1 and CDR2 sequences are SGHAT and FQNNGV. With 6 bases removed from V and 1 base from J, the gap between germline ends came to 12 bases.